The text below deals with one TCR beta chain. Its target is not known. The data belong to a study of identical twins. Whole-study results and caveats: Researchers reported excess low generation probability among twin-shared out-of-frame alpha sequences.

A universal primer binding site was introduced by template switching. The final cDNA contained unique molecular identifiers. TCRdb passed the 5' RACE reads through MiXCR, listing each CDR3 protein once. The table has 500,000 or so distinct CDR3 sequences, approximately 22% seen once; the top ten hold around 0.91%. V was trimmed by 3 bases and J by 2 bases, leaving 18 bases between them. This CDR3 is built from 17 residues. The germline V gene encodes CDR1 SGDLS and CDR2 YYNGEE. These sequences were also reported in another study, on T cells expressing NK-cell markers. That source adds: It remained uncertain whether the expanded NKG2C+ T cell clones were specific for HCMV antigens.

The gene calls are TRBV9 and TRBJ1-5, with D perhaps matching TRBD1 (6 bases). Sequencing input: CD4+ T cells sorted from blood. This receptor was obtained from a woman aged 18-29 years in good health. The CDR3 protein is CASSGPPGAGGNQPQHF. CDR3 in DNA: TGTGCCAGCAGCGGACCACCGGGGGCGGGGGGCAATCAGCCCCAGCATTTT.